This T cell receptor beta chain is drawn from a study of blood T cells in healthy people across ages. Whole-study results and caveats: Any changes in expanded clonotypes were possibly confounded, as donor CMV status remained unknown.

This clonotype was detected ten times or more. What it recognizes is unknown. For the second PCR, which ran for 7 to 11 cycles, a sample-barcoded 5' primer and a J-beta primer mix were used. Samples each returned at least 2.5 million CDR3-containing paired-end reads. One entry per CDR3 protein results from TCRdb running MiXCR on the 5' RACE reads. Of roughly 1 million distinct CDR3 sequences listed, approximately 26% were seen once; the top ten hold approximately 0.75%. The sample was also linked to a second study, of T cells of mothers and their children.

Sequencing used blood. The clonotype originates from a girl aged 2 to 9 in good health.

CDR3 bases: TGTGCCAGCAGTTTAGTTTCAAGAGAGACCCAGTACTTC. This encodes CASSLVSRETQYF. The rearrangement links TRBV28 to TRBJ2-5, with D unclear. Germline V gene sequence: CDR1 MDHEN, CDR2 SYDVKM. The CDR3 has 13 amino acids. V was shortened by 2 bases and J by 4 bases, with 8 bases between the two germline ends.